The clone carrying this T cell receptor beta chain was seen a few times. These data come from a study of blood T cell repertoires in COVID-19. Profiled with immunoSEQ multiplex PCR; TCRdb holds only in-frame clones, not every one. The profile covers about 250,000 clones, with around 87% appearing a single time and about 6% taken by the ten largest. CDR1 and CDR2 (germline): WNHNN, SYGVQD (reference sequence). This CDR3 has 14 amino acids. V shed 6 bases and J 4 bases; nucleotides not matched to a gene: 6. The receptor was isolated from a woman aged 25-40 years with acute COVID-19. V usage is TRBV10-1 and J usage is TRBJ1-1, with TRBD1 identical over 9 bases. The sequenced sample consisted of PBMCs or T cells enriched from blood (not recorded which). CDR3 DNA sequence: TGCGCCAGCAGCACAGGGGGCCAGGGCACTGAAGCTTTCTTT. Its protein is CASSTGGQGTEAFF.